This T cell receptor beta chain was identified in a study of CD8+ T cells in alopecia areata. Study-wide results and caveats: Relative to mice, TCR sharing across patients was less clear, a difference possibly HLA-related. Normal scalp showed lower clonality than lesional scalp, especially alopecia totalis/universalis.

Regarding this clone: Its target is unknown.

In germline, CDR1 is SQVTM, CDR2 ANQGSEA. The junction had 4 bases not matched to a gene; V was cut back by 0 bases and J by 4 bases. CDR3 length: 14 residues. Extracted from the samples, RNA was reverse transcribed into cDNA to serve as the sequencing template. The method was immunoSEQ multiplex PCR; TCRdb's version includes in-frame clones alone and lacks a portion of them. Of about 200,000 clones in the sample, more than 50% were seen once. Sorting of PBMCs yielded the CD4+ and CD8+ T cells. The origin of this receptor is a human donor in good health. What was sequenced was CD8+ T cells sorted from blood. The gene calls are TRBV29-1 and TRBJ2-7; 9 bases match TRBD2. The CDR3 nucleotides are TGCAGCGTTGAAGAAGCGGGGGGCGGGTACGAGCAGTACTTC. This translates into CSVEEAGGGYEQYF.